These 32 T cell receptor beta chains originate from one sample sequenced in a study of blood T cell repertoires in COVID-19 (dated by TCRdb to the early 2020s). Library construction relied on the immunoSEQ multiplex PCR assay. Entries here come from immuneACCESS through TCRdb and include only in-frame sequences with V and J called. Some clones fail to appear in such tables; in the studies checked, an unresolved V gene covers under half of the shortfall, and the cause of the remainder is unknown. The sample table lists some 72,000 clones, around 90% of them with a count of one. 4.6% of the sample rests with the top ten. Source material: peripheral blood. The receptor source for this set is a middle-aged man with active COVID-19.

The chain employs TRBV27 and TRBJ2-3; tentative D call: TRBD1 (5 bases). Germline loops: CDR1 MNHEY, CDR2 SMNVEV (reference sequence). CDR3 length: 15 amino acids. The CDR3 is CATRVGAQGADTQYF. The CDR3 DNA is TGTGCGACCAGGGTTGGGGCGCAGGGCGCAGATACGCAGTATTTT.

The chain recombines TRBV5-1 with TRBJ2-3; 14 positions match TRBD2. The ends lost 0 bases at V and 6 bases at J; junction bases unmatched: 6. The CDR3 length is 17 residues. Germline assignment: CDR1 SGHRS and CDR2 YFSETQ. Written as DNA, the CDR3 is TGCGCCAGCAGCTTGGAGACTAGCGGGAGGGTGCGGGATACGCAGTATTTT. This gives the protein CASSLETSGRVRDTQYF.

The chain links TRBV28 to TRBJ2-1; 7 bases line up with TRBD1. J was trimmed by 15 bases and V by 5 bases; bases with no gene match: 13. The CDR3 loop spans 13 amino acids. Germline V gene lookup returns CDR1 MDHEN and CDR2 SYDVKM. The CDR3: CASSRTGVRSLFF. DNA for the CDR3: TGTGCCAGCAGTAGGACAGGTGTTAGGAGTTTGTTCTTC.

This chain connects TRBV23-1 to TRBJ2-7, with TRBD2 as a possible D gene (5 bases). TRBV23-1 is filed as an ORF, its function uncertain. The CDR3 runs 14 residues. With 4 bases removed from V and 2 bases from J, the gap between germline ends came to 12 bases. CDR3 in DNA: TGCGCCAGCAGTCTCCGGGAAGCCCCCTACGAGCAGTACTTC. Its translation is CASSLREAPYEQYF.

This chain connects TRBV6-4 to TRBJ2-3, with TRBD2 matching 7 bases. The CDR3 runs to 16 residues. V was pared by 5 bases and J by 0 bases, with 8 bases of the junction left unmatched. The germline V gene has CDR1 MRHNA and CDR2 SNTAGT. CDR3 region: CASSSTAGSSTDTQYF. For the CDR3, the DNA is TGTGCCAGCAGTTCTACAGCGGGGTCTAGCACAGATACGCAGTATTTT.

The rearrangement uses TRBV6-4 and TRBJ1-3; TRBD1 might be the D (6 bases). The CDR3 has 16 residues. Germline V gene data show CDR1 as MRHNA and CDR2 as SNTAGT. Trimming stripped 8 bases from V and 1 base from J, with 18 bases between. The CDR3, as DNA: TGTGCCAGCGGTTTCTGGACAGTTAGGTCTGGAAACACCATATATTTT. Encoded protein: CASGFWTVRSGNTIYF.

The chain has TRBV5-1 and TRBJ2-2; 11 positions agree with TRBD1. The CDR3 sequence is 16 residues long. The germline V gene encodes CDR1 SGHRS and CDR2 YFSETQ. V lost 3 bases, J lost 5 bases, and 6 bases stayed unmatched. CDR3 sequence reads: CASSSGQGAITGELFF. The CDR3 bases are TGCGCCAGCAGCTCTGGACAGGGGGCGATAACCGGGGAGCTGTTTTTT.

The CDR3 here is CSGSTGGSTDTQYF. The CDR3 nucleotides read TGCAGCGGCTCGACAGGTGGGAGCACAGATACGCAGTATTTT. V gene TRBV29-1 combines with J gene TRBJ2-3, with D perhaps TRBD1 (6 bases). Trimming removed 7 bases at V and 0 bases at J, with 14 bases between. In germline, CDR1 is SQVTM, CDR2 ANQGSEA. The CDR3 has 14 amino acids.

The chain employs TRBV7-2 and TRBJ2-7; TRBD1 matches 9 bases. From germline, CDR1 is SGHTA and CDR2 FQGNSA. The CDR3 covers 16 residues. Losses at the gene ends were 2 bases for V and 2 bases for J; bases not matched to a gene: 7. CDR3 DNA sequence: TGTGCCAGCAGCTTACTCGGGACAGGGACGGCCTACGAGCAGTACTTC. It specifies CASSLLGTGTAYEQYF.

A few counts support this clone. The chain uses TRBV28 and TRBJ1-5; TRBD1 matches 7 bases. Losses at the gene ends were 2 bases for V and 1 base for J; bases not matched to a gene: 11. Per germline, CDR1 MDHEN and CDR2 SYDVKM. This CDR3 contains 18 residues. The CDR3 DNA follows: TGTGCCAGCAGTTTAAGGTCGTACAGGGGAGTAAGCAATCAGCCCCAGCATTTT. Its protein is CASSLRSYRGVSNQPQHF.

CDR3 DNA: TGTGCCAGCAGCGTCTCCAGGGTCCTATCCCCAACTAATGAAAAACTGTTTTTT. Its protein is CASSVSRVLSPTNEKLFF. This sequence joins TRBV11-2 and TRBJ1-4; a possible D gene is TRBD1 (5 bases). There are 18 residues in the CDR3. The V end lost 5 bases, the J end lost 0 bases, and 19 bases lay between the germline ends. In germline, CDR1 is SGHAT, CDR2 FQNNGV.

V gene TRBV5-1 combines with J gene TRBJ1-1, with D possibly matching TRBD1 (5 bases). Germline V gene lookup returns CDR1 SGHRS and CDR2 YFSETQ. The CDR3 sequence is 14 residues long. The V end lost 4 bases, the J end lost 12 bases, and 22 bases lay between the germline ends. CDR3 amino acids: CASSTSYAGPESFF. Written as DNA, the CDR3 is TGCGCCAGCAGCACCTCCTATGCGGGGCCGGAGTCTTTCTTT.

The V gene is TRBV28, the J gene TRBJ1-4; D not certain. The CDR3 is 14 amino acids. Per the germline V gene, CDR1 is MDHEN and CDR2 is SYDVKM. The V end was cut by 3 bases, the J end by 6 bases, with 11 bases between. The CDR3 coding sequence is TGTGCCAGCAGTTTGTGGACTTCGGATGAAAAACTGTTTTTT. Residues: CASSLWTSDEKLFF.

A single count supports this clone. This chain uses TRBV4-1 with TRBJ2-5; 7 positions match TRBD2. CDR1 is MGHRA, CDR2 YSYEKL, per germline. The CDR3 sequence is 15 residues long. Trimming cost V 4 bases and J 0 bases; bases outside gene matches: 5. CDR3 in DNA: TGCGCCAGCAGCCGAGCGGGGCAGAACCAAGAGACCCAGTACTTC. Translated: CASSRAGQNQETQYF.

The rearrangement joins TRBV25-1 to TRBJ2-3; D gene uncertain. Looked up from germline, CDR1 is MGHDK and CDR2 is SYGVNS. CDR3 length equals 13 residues. The germline V and J ends were trimmed by 3 bases and 4 bases, with 8 bases remaining between them. CDR3 loop: CASSEMAPDTQYF. CDR3 nucleotide sequence: TGTGCCAGCAGTGAGATGGCCCCAGATACGCAGTATTTT.

This chain uses TRBV29-1 with TRBJ1-4; 8 bases agree with TRBD1. The V and J ends lost 7 bases and 8 bases, in that order; junction bases with no gene match: 9. Germline CDR1 and CDR2: SQVTM and ANQGSEA. This CDR3 is built from 13 residues. In nucleotides, the CDR3 is TGCAGCGCGGACACGACAGGGGACGAAAAACTGTTTTTT. This codes for CSADTTGDEKLFF.

The chain recombines TRBV7-2 with TRBJ1-2, with 11 bases that match TRBD1. V gave up 5 bases and J gave up 3 bases; unmatched junction bases: 5. The CDR3 loop spans 15 amino acids. Germline assignment: CDR1 SGHTA and CDR2 FQGNSA. CDR3 protein: CASSLGQGAYYGYTF. Written as DNA, the CDR3 is TGTGCCAGCAGCCTTGGACAGGGGGCATACTATGGCTACACCTTC.

The chain is built from TRBV10-3 and TRBJ2-1, with 7 bases aligning to TRBD2. The germline V gene encodes CDR1 ENHRY and CDR2 SYGVKD. The V gene end was trimmed by 3 bases and the J gene end by 5 bases; junction bases not matched to a gene: 7. The CDR3 runs 15 residues. The DNA of the CDR3 is TGTGCCATCAGTGAAGGCGGGGGAGTGGACAATGAGCAGTTCTTC. Protein sequence: CAISEGGGVDNEQFF.

The chain links TRBV28 to TRBJ1-6; D unresolved. The CDR3 sequence is 14 residues long. Trimming removed 2 bases at V and 4 bases at J, with 6 bases between. Germline assignment: CDR1 MDHEN and CDR2 SYDVKM. CDR3 protein: CASSLPVYNSPLHF. The CDR3 DNA reads TGTGCCAGCAGTTTACCAGTTTATAATTCACCCCTCCACTTT.

The rearrangement links TRBV5-1 to TRBJ2-7, with 7 nucleotides matching TRBD2. Germline CDR1 reads SGHRS; CDR2 reads YFSETQ. The V and J ends lost 0 bases and 2 bases, in that order; junction bases with no gene match: 5. This CDR3 spans 15 amino acids. Written as DNA, the CDR3 is TGCGCCAGCAGCTTGGAGCCTAGCGGAACCTACGAGCAGTACTTC. The encoded protein is CASSLEPSGTYEQYF.

V usage is TRBV6-5 and J usage is TRBJ1-1, with a weak D call TRBD1 (5 bases). The CDR3 has 12 residues. The V gene's germline CDR1 is MNHEY and CDR2 SVGAGI. Between the trimmed V and J ends, which lost 5 bases and 8 bases, there was a span of 12 bases. The CDR3 DNA reads as TGTGCCAGCAGTCCGCAGGGTAGGGAAGCTTTCTTT. It translates to CASSPQGREAFF.

This sequence joins TRBV9 and TRBJ1-1; D is unclear. CDR1 is SGDLS and CDR2 is YYNGEE in the germline V gene. This CDR3 has 14 amino acids. Trimming pared 0 bases from V and 0 bases from J, leaving 6 bases between. Here the CDR3 reads CASSVGALNTEAFF. The CDR3 DNA reads as TGTGCCAGCAGCGTAGGGGCCCTGAACACTGAAGCTTTCTTT.

The table lists this clone with a few counts. The chain combines TRBV19 with TRBJ1-5, with D tentatively TRBD1 (6 bases). V was clipped by 6 bases and J by 6 bases, with 12 bases between them. Germline V gives CDR1 LNHDA, CDR2 SQIVND (reference sequence). This CDR3 contains 13 residues. This CDR3 is CASRGQGSQPQHF. Written as DNA, the CDR3 is TGTGCCAGTAGAGGGCAGGGGAGTCAGCCCCAGCATTTT. Combining the CDR3 with reference TRBV19 and TRBJ1-5 gives the whole variable domain DGGITQSPKYLFRKEGQNVTLSCEQNLNHDAMYWYRQDPGQGLRLIYYSQIVNDFQKGDIAEGYSVSREKKESFPLTVTSAQKNPTAFYLCASRGQGSQPQHFGDGTRLSIL.

J is TRBJ2-2 and V is TRBV29-1; 8 bases align to TRBD2. Germline assignment: CDR1 SQVTM and CDR2 ANQGSEA. V lost 0 bases and J lost 7; bases outside the gene matches: 10. CDR3 length: 16 amino acids. In DNA form, the CDR3 reads TGCAGCGTTGAAGATGGAGGAGCGGGGGTTAGCGGGGAGCTGTTTTTT. This codes for CSVEDGGAGVSGELFF.

This chain connects TRBV6-1 to TRBJ1-5; D may be TRBD1 (6 bases). This CDR3 spans 15 amino acids. V gave up 3 bases and J gave up 5 bases, with 14 bases separating them. From germline, CDR1 is MNHNS and CDR2 SASEGT. For the CDR3, the DNA is TGTGCCAGCAGTGACCAACAGGGTACGCATCAGCCCCAGCATTTT. This translates into CASSDQQGTHQPQHF.

This clone was detected a few times. V usage is TRBV15 and J usage is TRBJ2-7; 7 nucleotides align to TRBD1. V lost 1 base to trimming and J lost 2 bases; unmatched junction nucleotides: 5. The CDR3 has 15 amino acids. Germline CDR1 reads LNHNV; CDR2 reads YYDKDF (reference sequence). The DNA of the CDR3 is TGTGCCACCAGCAGAGGACAGGGAGAAACCTACGAGCAGTACTTC. This sequence encodes CATSRGQGETYEQYF.

CDR3 DNA sequence: TGCGCCAGCAACGGGGGGATCCAAGAGACCCAGTACTTC. As protein: CASNGGIQETQYF. J is TRBJ2-5 and V is TRBV5-1, with TRBD2 identical over 7 bases. The germline CDR1 and CDR2 sequences are SGHRS and YFSETQ. The CDR3 has 13 amino acids. V dropped 6 bases and J dropped 1; count of bases not matched to a gene: 3.

V and J are TRBV28 and TRBJ1-2; TRBD1 matches 7 bases. The germline gives CDR1 MDHEN, CDR2 SYDVKM. CDR3 size: 13 residues. Unmatched junction bases numbered 8, after V lost 2 bases and J lost 11 bases. The CDR3 here is CASSLPDRVGYTF. CDR3 nucleotides: TGTGCCAGCAGTTTACCCGACAGGGTTGGGTACACCTTC.

This chain joins TRBV19 and TRBJ2-3; perhaps TRBD1 as D (6 bases). The ends were cut back, 4 bases at V and 5 bases at J, with 10 bases in the middle. This CDR3 has 13 residues. Germline V gene data show CDR1 as LNHDA and CDR2 as SQIVND (reference sequence). The CDR3 DNA reads TGTGCCAGTAGTAGGGGGCGCAGAGATACGCAGTATTTT. This encodes CASSRGRRDTQYF.

The J gene is TRBJ1-1, the V gene TRBV7-7; D may be TRBD1 (5 bases). CDR3 length: 14 residues. Between the trimmed V and J ends, which lost 5 bases and 5 bases, there was a span of 15 bases. Germline loops: CDR1 SSHAT, CDR2 FNYEAQ (reference sequence). As DNA, the CDR3 is TGTGCCAGCAGCCCGGCAGGGAAGGGTACTGAAGCTTTCTTT. This gives the protein CASSPAGKGTEAFF.

The rearrangement uses TRBV28 and TRBJ2-2; maybe TRBD2 (6 bases). V was clipped by 7 bases and J by 0 bases, with 15 bases between them. The CDR3 is made up of 16 amino acids. The germline gives CDR1 MDHEN, CDR2 SYDVKM. The CDR3 DNA reads TGTGCCAGCATCCAAGATTCTAGCGCGAACACCGGGGAGCTGTTTTTT. Amino acid sequence: CASIQDSSANTGELFF.

The rearrangement joins TRBV3-1 (or the pseudogene TRBV3-2) to TRBJ1-4; 8 positions agree with TRBD1. CDR1 is LGHDT, CDR2 YNNKEL, per germline (reference sequence). There are 15 residues in the CDR3. Trimming cost V 5 bases and J 4 bases; bases outside gene matches: 6. The CDR3 DNA sequence: TGTGCCAGCAGCTTAGGGACAGGAGGTAATGAAAAACTGTTTTTT. It codes for CASSLGTGGNEKLFF.